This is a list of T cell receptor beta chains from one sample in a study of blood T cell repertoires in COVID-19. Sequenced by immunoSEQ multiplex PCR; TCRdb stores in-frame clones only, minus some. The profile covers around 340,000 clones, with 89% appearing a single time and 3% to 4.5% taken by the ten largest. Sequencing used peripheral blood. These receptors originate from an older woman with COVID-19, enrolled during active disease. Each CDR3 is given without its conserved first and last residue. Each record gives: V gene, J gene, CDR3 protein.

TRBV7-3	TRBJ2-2	ASSLNSGHTGELF
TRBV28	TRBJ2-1	ASSSPSSYNEQF
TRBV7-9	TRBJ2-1	ASSPHWTTPSYNEQF
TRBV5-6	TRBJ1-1	ASSSRGEAF
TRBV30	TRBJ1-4	ACTGRRGYEKLF
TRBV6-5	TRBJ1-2	ASSSPGQGDNGYT
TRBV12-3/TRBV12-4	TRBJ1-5	ASSLSGQPQH
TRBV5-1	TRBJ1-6	ASSLASGSDNSPLH
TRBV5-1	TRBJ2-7	ASSQSGGTYEQY
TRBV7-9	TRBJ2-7	ASSSPGTGNSYEQY
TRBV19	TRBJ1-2	ASSIVQGGYT
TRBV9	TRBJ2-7	ASSVTATGPYEQY
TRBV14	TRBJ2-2	ASSGQRTGELF
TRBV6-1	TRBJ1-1	ASSERTANTEAF
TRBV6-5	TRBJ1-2	ASSYPPGWGYT
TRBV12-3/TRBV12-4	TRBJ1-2	ASSFRQDYGYT
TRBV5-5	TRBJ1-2	ASSLPPTRDYT
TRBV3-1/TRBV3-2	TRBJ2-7	ASSQDSQSYEQY
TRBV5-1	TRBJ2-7	ASSPEAGGAYEQY
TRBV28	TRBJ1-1	ASSWVTGAEAF
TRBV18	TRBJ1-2	ASSRSGQGGSNYGYT
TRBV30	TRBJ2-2	AWTTSGGHTGELF
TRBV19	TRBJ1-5	ATNRDRNQPQH
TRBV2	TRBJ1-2	ASSEAPGHPGYT
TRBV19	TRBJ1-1	ASSIGFVAGAF
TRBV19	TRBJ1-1	ASSTLTTGWAAEAF
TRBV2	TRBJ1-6	ASMAGVNSPLH
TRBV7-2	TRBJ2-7	ASSRNRGPYEQY
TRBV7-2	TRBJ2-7	ASSLSRDTYEQY
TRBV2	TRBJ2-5	ASSEPGLAAETQY
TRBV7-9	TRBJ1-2	ASSRQGSHYGYT